The clone carrying this TCR beta chain was counted many times. This entry comes from a study of T cells in Graves' hyperthyroidism and ophthalmopathy. Study overall: Sampling of peripheral blood happened at initial diagnosis, prior to any treatment.

The CDR3 loop spans 16 amino acids. Germline values: CDR1 SNHLY, CDR2 FYNNEI. V lost 6 bases and J 1 base, leaving 16 bases between the germline ends. The investigators amplified TCR beta CDR3 regions from RNA transcripts. When the TCR CDR3 underwent first-round RT-PCR, the HTBI primer set was used. TCRdb independently ran MiXCR on the multiplex PCR reads; one entry per CDR3 protein. The data hold about 600,000 distinct CDR3 sequences, with 12% to 15% observed a single time. The chain couples TRBV2 to TRBJ2-1; tentatively, D is TRBD1 (6 bases). This TCR derives from a woman aged 18-29 years with Graves' ophthalmopathy. Sample: blood. CDR3 nucleotide sequence: TGTGCCAGCAGCGATCTCCGGACAGCGTCCTACAATGAGCAGTTCTTC. It is translated as CASSDLRTASYNEQFF.